One and the same sample provided the 29 T cell receptor beta chains below, sequenced in a study of radiotherapy plus CTLA-4 blockade in lung cancer. The assay was immunoSEQ multiplex PCR, and TCRdb's table has in-frame clones only and misses some. The data hold 70,000 to 90,000 clones, with approximately 86% observed a single time. Sequencing was performed on peripheral blood, taken from a patient treated with radiotherapy plus ipilimumab. The source of these receptors is a human donor with non-small cell lung cancer who had stable disease on radiotherapy plus ipilimumab.

Written as DNA, the CDR3 is TGTGCCAGCAGTTCCCGGACTATCCTCCCCGGGGAGCTGTTTTTT. Its protein is CASSSRTILPGELFF. The V call is TRBV27, the J call TRBJ2-2; D is perhaps TRBD2 (6 bases). This CDR3 spans 15 amino acids. Germline V gene sequence: CDR1 MNHEY, CDR2 SMNVEV (reference sequence). Trimming removed 4 bases from V and 6 bases from J, with 15 bases in between.

The gene calls are TRBV27 and TRBJ1-2; D gene uncertain. This CDR3 is built from 12 residues. The ends were cut back, 7 bases at V and 7 bases at J, with 13 bases in the middle. Germline V gene data show CDR1 as MNHEY and CDR2 as SMNVEV (reference sequence). The CDR3 reads CASISATGGYTF. The CDR3 DNA is TGTGCCAGCATAAGCGCAACGGGTGGCTACACCTTC.

The V call is TRBV10-3, the J call TRBJ2-1, with D possibly being TRBD1 (6 bases). Per the germline V gene, CDR1 is ENHRY and CDR2 is SYGVKD. This CDR3 comprises 15 residues. V lost 6 bases to trimming and J lost 5 bases, with 17 bases between them. CDR3 in amino acids: CAIRWGEGGNNEQFF. CDR3 bases: TGTGCCATCAGGTGGGGAGAAGGGGGAAACAATGAGCAGTTCTTC.

J is TRBJ1-5 and V is TRBV7-8; tentative D call: TRBD1 (5 bases). Germline CDR1 and CDR2: SGHVS and FQNEAQ. V was pared by 4 bases and J by 3 bases, with 13 bases between. This CDR3 is built from 15 residues. CDR3 residues: CASSSIRGANQPQHF. The CDR3 DNA reads as TGTGCCAGCAGCTCAATAAGGGGTGCCAATCAGCCCCAGCATTTT.

V gene TRBV19 combines with J gene TRBJ1-1, with D perhaps TRBD1 (5 bases). CDR1 and CDR2 from the germline V gene are LNHDA and SQIVND (reference sequence). Deletions cut 7 bases from V and 1 base from J, with 16 bases between. This CDR3 has 15 residues. The CDR3 DNA sequence: TGTGCCAGTACTGAACCCGGCACAGGGAACACTGAAGCTTTCTTT. It codes for CASTEPGTGNTEAFF.

This clone has a handful of counts. The rearrangement links TRBV11-2 to TRBJ2-1; 9 nucleotides line up with TRBD1. The CDR3 spans 14 residues. V was clipped by 5 bases and J by 8 bases; unmatched bases: 7. CDR1 is SGHAT, CDR2 FQNNGV, per germline. CDR3 bases: TGTGCCAGCAGCCCTGGGACAGGGTTTGATGAGCAGTTCTTC. Protein sequence: CASSPGTGFDEQFF.

The CDR3 coding sequence is TGTGCCAGCACCCCGAGGCTCATCGGGGAGCTGTTTTTT. Protein product: CASTPRLIGELFF. V gene TRBV11-2 combines with J gene TRBJ2-2; no clear D gene. CDR1 is SGHAT and CDR2 is FQNNGV in the germline V gene. The CDR3 runs 13 residues. The V gene lost 7 bases and the J gene lost 7 bases, with 13 bases spanning the gap.

V is TRBV13 and J is TRBJ2-7, with 7 nucleotides matching TRBD1. The V gene's germline CDR1 is PRHDT and CDR2 FYEKMQ (reference sequence). J gave up 3 bases and V 4 bases, and 9 bases lay outside the gene matches. CDR3 size: 15 residues. The chain's CDR3 is CASSSSYRGSYEQYF. The CDR3 DNA sequence: TGTGCCAGCAGCTCATCGTACAGGGGAAGCTACGAGCAGTACTTC.

The chain has TRBV5-1 and TRBJ2-2; 7 bases match TRBD1. This CDR3 has 16 residues. The V segment lost 1 base and the J segment 5 bases; nucleotides outside the gene matches: 8. Per germline, CDR1 SGHRS and CDR2 YFSETQ. CDR3 residues: CASSLSVTGTTGELFF. CDR3 sequence (DNA): TGCGCCAGCAGCTTGAGTGTGACAGGGACGACCGGGGAGCTGTTTTTT. The full variable domain, with the rest looked up from reference TRBV5-1 and TRBJ2-2, is KAGVTQTPRYLIKTRGQQVTLSCSPISGHRSVSWYQQTPGQGLQFLFEYFSETQRNKGNFPGRFSGRQFSNSRSEMNVSTLELGDSALYLCASSLSVTGTTGELFFGEGSRLTVL.

The chain links TRBV6-1 to TRBJ1-5; D may be TRBD1 (6 bases). The CDR3 contains 13 residues. CDR1 MNHNS and CDR2 SASEGT come from the germline V gene. V dropped 6 bases and J dropped 7 bases, with 13 bases sitting between them. The CDR3 here is CASSLQGNQPQHF. The CDR3 bases are TGTGCCAGCAGCCTACAGGGTAACCAGCCCCAGCATTTT.

This chain links TRBV18 with TRBJ1-1; D uncertain. CDR3 length: 13 amino acids. Trimming removed 2 bases from V and 5 bases from J, with 9 bases in between. The germline V gene has CDR1 KGHSH and CDR2 LQKENI. CDR3 sequence reads: CASSPRSVTEAFF. In DNA, the CDR3 is TGTGCCAGCTCACCAAGGTCAGTTACTGAAGCTTTCTTT.

The chain links TRBV5-6 to TRBJ2-1, with D tentatively TRBD1 (6 bases). The length of the CDR3 is 17 residues. CDR1 and CDR2 (germline): SGHDT, YYEEEE. Trimming removed 0 bases at V and 0 bases at J, with 13 bases between. CDR3 coding DNA: TGTGCCAGCAGCTTGGGTCAGGGGATCAGCTCCTACAATGAGCAGTTCTTC. Its protein is CASSLGQGISSYNEQFF.

The chain has TRBV14 and TRBJ1-6; no clear D gene. Germline assignment: CDR1 SGHDN and CDR2 FVKESK. Trimming removed 3 bases at V and 11 bases at J, with 11 bases between. This CDR3 comprises 13 residues. The CDR3 DNA reads as TGTGCCAGCAGCCATTCCCCGACAACACCCCTCCACTTT. Residues: CASSHSPTTPLHF. Drawing the rest from reference TRBV14 and TRBJ1-6, the complete variable domain is EAGVTQFPSHSVIEKGQTVTLRCDPISGHDNLYWYRRVMGKEIKFLLHFVKESKQDESGMPNNRFLAERTGGTYSTLKVQPAELEDSGVYFCASSHSPTTPLHFGNGTRLTVT.

V gene TRBV9 combines with J gene TRBJ1-2, with 7 bases lining up with TRBD1. The CDR3 covers 14 residues. CDR1 is SGDLS, CDR2 YYNGEE, per germline. J lost 4 bases, V lost 4 bases, and 7 bases had no gene match. The CDR3 loop reads CASSPAGQAYGYTF. The CDR3 DNA sequence: TGTGCCAGCAGCCCCGCAGGACAGGCCTATGGCTACACCTTC. Full variable domain (missing parts from reference TRBV9 and TRBJ1-2): DSGVTQTPKHLITATGQRVTLRCSPRSGDLSVYWYQQSLDQGLQFLIQYYNGEERAKGNILERFSAQQFPDLHSELNLSSLELGDSALYFCASSPAGQAYGYTFGSGTRLTVV.

This chain joins TRBV18 and TRBJ1-2, with 10 bases lining up with TRBD1. The length of the CDR3 is 17 residues. Germline lookup yields CDR1 KGHSH and CDR2 LQKENI. J gave up 6 bases and V 3 bases, and 13 bases lay outside the gene matches. The CDR3 here is CASSPLPPDRGKDGYTF. In DNA, the CDR3 is TGTGCCAGCTCACCCCTTCCACCGGACAGGGGGAAGGATGGCTACACCTTC.

This clone turned up a few times. V and J are TRBV5-1 and TRBJ2-3; a weak D match, TRBD2 (6 bases). The CDR3 extends over 15 amino acids. V lost 4 bases and J 4 bases, leaving 16 bases between the germline ends. Germline-derived CDR1 and CDR2 are SGHRS and YFSETQ. The CDR3 is CASSPPAGLPDTQYF. CDR3 nucleotide sequence: TGCGCCAGCAGCCCCCCTGCGGGATTGCCAGATACGCAGTATTTT.

The chain combines TRBV19 with TRBJ2-5; 12 nucleotides match TRBD2. Near its end, the DNA agrees better with TRBJ2-7, so the J call may be wrong. This CDR3 spans 15 amino acids. Germline CDR1 and CDR2: LNHDA and SQIVND (reference sequence). DNA for the CDR3: TGTGCCAGTAGTAGAAGGACTAGCGGGAACTACGAGCAGTACTTC. Translation gives CASSRRTSGNYEQYF.

Turning to this clone: Other DNA sequences in this sample translate to the same CDR3. The chain uses TRBV18 and TRBJ2-7; no firm D call. In germline, CDR1 is KGHSH, CDR2 LQKENI. This CDR3 spans 11 amino acids. V gave up 4 bases and J gave up 4 bases, with 5 bases separating them. CDR3 protein: CASSLGYEQYF. In DNA, the CDR3 is TGTGCCAGCTCACTAGGGTACGAGCAGTACTTC.

The J gene is TRBJ1-1, the V gene TRBV7-3; 9 nucleotides line up with TRBD1. The CDR3 extends over 15 amino acids. With 5 bases clipped from V and 11 bases from J, the junction kept 15 bases outside the gene matches. CDR1 is SGHTA and CDR2 is FQGTGA in the germline V gene. DNA of the CDR3: TGTGCCAGCAGCCCGACAGGGGGTGATGCTCGATTGGCTTTCTTT. Its protein is CASSPTGGDARLAFF. Full variable domain (remainder filled in from reference TRBV7-3 and TRBJ1-1): GAGVSQTPSNKVTEKGKYVELRCDPISGHTALYWYRQSLGQGPEFLIYFQGTGAADDSGLPNDRFFAVRPEGSVSTLKIQRTERGDSAVYLCASSPTGGDARLAFFGQGTRLTVV.

This clone was found a few times. The genes are TRBV10-3 and TRBJ2-7; 8 bases line up with TRBD1. The CDR3 covers 15 residues. V lost 0 bases to trimming and J lost 3 bases; unmatched junction nucleotides: 4. The germline V gene has CDR1 ENHRY and CDR2 SYGVKD. Here the CDR3 DNA reads TGTGCCATCAGTGAGTCAAGGACAGGGTTCTACGAGCAGTACTTC. It yields the protein CAISESRTGFYEQYF.

V usage is TRBV9 and J usage is TRBJ2-1, with 11 bases matching TRBD1. CDR1 and CDR2 (germline): SGDLS, YYNGEE. The J segment lost 7 bases and the V segment lost 0 bases, leaving 3 bases of the junction unmatched. CDR3 length: 15 residues. CDR3 region: CASSVVGTGGNEQFF. CDR3 DNA sequence: TGTGCCAGCAGCGTAGTAGGGACAGGGGGAAATGAGCAGTTCTTC.

The chain carries TRBV19 and TRBJ1-5, with D perhaps TRBD1 (5 bases). V was shortened by 7 bases and J by 4 bases, with 23 bases between the two germline ends. The CDR3 sequence is 17 residues long. Germline V lookup: CDR1 LNHDA, CDR2 SQIVND (reference sequence). For the CDR3, the DNA is TGTGCCAGTAAATATCGCGGGGCAGGCGACGGGAATCAGCCCCAGCATTTT. As protein: CASKYRGAGDGNQPQHF.

J is TRBJ1-6 and V is TRBV6-6, with TRBD1 identical over 9 bases. Trimming at V came to 6 bases and at J to 7 bases, leaving 7 bases not matched to a gene. Germline CDR1 is MNHNY and CDR2 is SVGAGI (reference sequence). This CDR3 spans 15 amino acids. The CDR3 sequence is CASRLQGASNSPLHF. The CDR3 nucleotides read TGTGCCAGCAGGCTACAGGGGGCGAGCAATTCACCCCTCCACTTT.

This chain joins TRBV6-5 and TRBJ2-7; D gene ambiguous. CDR1 and CDR2 (germline): MNHEY, SVGAGI. Trimming stripped 3 bases from V and 0 bases from J, with 6 bases between. CDR3 length: 13 residues. The CDR3 loop reads CASSYPGSYEQYF. The CDR3 DNA reads as TGTGCCAGCAGTTATCCAGGCTCCTACGAGCAGTACTTC.

This clone turned up a few times. The chain uses TRBV4-1 and TRBJ2-3, with D possibly being TRBD1 (5 bases). Germline CDR1 and CDR2: MGHRA and YSYEKL. This CDR3 is built from 15 residues. Trimming pared 6 bases from V and 0 bases from J, leaving 13 bases between. CDR3 amino acids: CASRLEDTSTDTQYF. DNA for the CDR3: TGCGCCAGCAGACTTGAGGACACTAGCACAGATACGCAGTATTTT.

Concerning this clone itself: In the same sample, other DNA sequences code for this CDR3. The V call is TRBV28, the J call TRBJ2-2; 14 nucleotides match TRBD2. In germline, CDR1 is MDHEN, CDR2 SYDVKM. V was clipped by 3 bases and J by 1 base; unmatched bases: 1. The CDR3 contains 17 residues. CDR3 loop: CASSLGLAGVNTGELFF. The CDR3 DNA reads TGTGCCAGCAGTTTGGGACTAGCGGGAGTGAACACCGGGGAGCTGTTTTTT.

The genes are TRBV5-6 and TRBJ2-7, with no clear D. Germline-derived CDR1 and CDR2 are SGHDT and YYEEEE. V was cut by 0 bases and J by 0 bases, with 7 bases left in between. The CDR3 runs 14 residues. CDR3 sequence reads: CASSLADPSYEQYF. The CDR3 DNA reads TGTGCCAGCAGCTTGGCAGATCCCTCCTACGAGCAGTACTTC. Variable domain in full (rest from reference TRBV5-6 and TRBJ2-7): DAGVTQSPTHLIKTRGQQVTLRCSPKSGHDTVSWYQQALGQGPQFIFQYYEEEERQRGNFPDRFSGHQFPNYSSELNVNALLLGDSALYLCASSLADPSYEQYFGPGTRLTVT.

The chain combines TRBV28 with TRBJ2-5; either TRBD1 or TRBD2 may fit D (6 bases each). The J call may be in error: the DNA end matches TRBJ2-7 better. Looked up from germline, CDR1 is MDHEN and CDR2 is SYDVKM. The CDR3 has 14 residues. CDR3 region: CASSLLGGPYEQYF. CDR3 in DNA: TGTGCCAGCAGTTTATTAGGGGGGCCGTACGAGCAGTACTTC.

The J gene is TRBJ2-1, the V gene TRBV5-1; D is tentatively TRBD1 or TRBD2 (5 bases each). The germline V and J ends were trimmed by 0 bases and 0 bases, with 7 bases remaining between them. The CDR3 is 15 residues long. Germline CDR1 is SGHRS and CDR2 is YFSETQ. This CDR3 is CASSLGGSSYNEQFF. CDR3 DNA sequence: TGCGCCAGCAGCTTGGGGGGGAGCTCCTACAATGAGCAGTTCTTC.